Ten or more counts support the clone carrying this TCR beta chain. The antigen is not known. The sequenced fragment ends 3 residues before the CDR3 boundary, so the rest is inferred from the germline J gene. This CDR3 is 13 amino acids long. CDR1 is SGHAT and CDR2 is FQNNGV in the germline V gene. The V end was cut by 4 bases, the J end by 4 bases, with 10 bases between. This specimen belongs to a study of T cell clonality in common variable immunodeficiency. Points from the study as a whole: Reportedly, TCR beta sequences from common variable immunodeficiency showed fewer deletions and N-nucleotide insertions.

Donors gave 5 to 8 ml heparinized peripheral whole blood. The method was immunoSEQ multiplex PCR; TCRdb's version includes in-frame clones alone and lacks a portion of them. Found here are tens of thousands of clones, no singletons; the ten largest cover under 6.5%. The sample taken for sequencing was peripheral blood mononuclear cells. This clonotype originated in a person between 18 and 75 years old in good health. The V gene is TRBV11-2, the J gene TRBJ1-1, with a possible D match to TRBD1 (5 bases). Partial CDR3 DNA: TGTGCCAGCAGCTCCCCAGGGAGCACTGAA. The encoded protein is CASSSPGSTE. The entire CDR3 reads CASSSPGSTEAFF.